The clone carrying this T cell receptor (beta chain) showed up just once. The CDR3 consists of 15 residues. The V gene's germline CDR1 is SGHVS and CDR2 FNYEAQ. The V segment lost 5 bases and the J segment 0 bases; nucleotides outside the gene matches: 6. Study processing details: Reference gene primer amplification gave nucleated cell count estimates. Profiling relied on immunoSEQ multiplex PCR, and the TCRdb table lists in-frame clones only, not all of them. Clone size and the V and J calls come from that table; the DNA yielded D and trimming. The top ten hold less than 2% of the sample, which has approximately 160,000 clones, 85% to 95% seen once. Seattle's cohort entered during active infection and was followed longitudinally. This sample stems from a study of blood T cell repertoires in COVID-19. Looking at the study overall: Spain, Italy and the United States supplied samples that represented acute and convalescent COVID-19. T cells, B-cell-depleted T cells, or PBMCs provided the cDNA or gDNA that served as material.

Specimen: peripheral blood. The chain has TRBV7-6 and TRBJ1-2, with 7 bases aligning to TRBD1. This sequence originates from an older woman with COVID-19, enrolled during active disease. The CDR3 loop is CASSPRDSSNYGYTF. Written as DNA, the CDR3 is TGTGCCAGCAGCCCGAGGGACAGCTCTAACTATGGCTACACCTTC.